This TCR beta chain was recovered during a study of cytomegalovirus exposure and HLA in healthy donors. PCR involved 60 Vbeta and 13 Jbeta primers. Sequencing used immunoSEQ multiplex PCR; TCRdb keeps in-frame clones, though not all of them. The listing contains roughly 120,000 clones. The V end was cut by 5 bases, the J end by 1 base, with 12 bases between. The CDR3 runs 15 residues. Germline lookup yields CDR1 MNHEY and CDR2 SMNVEV (reference sequence). The sequence was obtained from a man in his forties in good health and CMV-seronegative. V is TRBV27 and J is TRBJ1-5; D might be TRBD1 (6 bases). The source material was PBMCs. The CDR3 nucleotides are TGTGCCAGCAGTCCTGACAGGATAAGCAATCAGCCCCAGCATTTT. The encoded protein is CASSPDRISNQPQHF.